This T cell receptor (beta chain) was captured in a study of neurological immune-mediated disorders. The V gene end was trimmed by 6 bases and the J gene end by 6 bases; junction bases not matched to a gene: 7. CDR3 length equals 14 residues. This clonotype was recorded at least ten times. TCRdb itself ran the 5' RACE reads through MiXCR, one entry per CDR3 protein. The table records 53,000 or so distinct CDR3 sequences, approximately 12% of them present only once. Input material: PBMCs. The chain is built from TRBV12-3 or TRBV12-4 and TRBJ2-1; 8 nucleotides agree with TRBD2. The source of this sequence is a woman aged 55 to 70 with HTLV-1-associated myelopathy (HAM/TSP). The CDR3: CASRRLAGTNEQFF. DNA for the CDR3: TGTGCCAGCAGGCGGCTAGCGGGTACCAATGAGCAGTTCTTC.